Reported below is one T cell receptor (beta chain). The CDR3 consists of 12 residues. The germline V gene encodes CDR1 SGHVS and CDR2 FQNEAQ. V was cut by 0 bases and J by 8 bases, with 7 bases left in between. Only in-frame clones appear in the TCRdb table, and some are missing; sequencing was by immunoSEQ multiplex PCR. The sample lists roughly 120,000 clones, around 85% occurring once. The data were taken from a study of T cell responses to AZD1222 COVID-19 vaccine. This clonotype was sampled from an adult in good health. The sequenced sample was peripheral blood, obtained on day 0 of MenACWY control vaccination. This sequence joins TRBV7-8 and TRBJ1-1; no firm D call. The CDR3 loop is CASSLAMEEAFF. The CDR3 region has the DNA TGTGCCAGCAGCTTAGCTATGGAGGAAGCTTTCTTT.